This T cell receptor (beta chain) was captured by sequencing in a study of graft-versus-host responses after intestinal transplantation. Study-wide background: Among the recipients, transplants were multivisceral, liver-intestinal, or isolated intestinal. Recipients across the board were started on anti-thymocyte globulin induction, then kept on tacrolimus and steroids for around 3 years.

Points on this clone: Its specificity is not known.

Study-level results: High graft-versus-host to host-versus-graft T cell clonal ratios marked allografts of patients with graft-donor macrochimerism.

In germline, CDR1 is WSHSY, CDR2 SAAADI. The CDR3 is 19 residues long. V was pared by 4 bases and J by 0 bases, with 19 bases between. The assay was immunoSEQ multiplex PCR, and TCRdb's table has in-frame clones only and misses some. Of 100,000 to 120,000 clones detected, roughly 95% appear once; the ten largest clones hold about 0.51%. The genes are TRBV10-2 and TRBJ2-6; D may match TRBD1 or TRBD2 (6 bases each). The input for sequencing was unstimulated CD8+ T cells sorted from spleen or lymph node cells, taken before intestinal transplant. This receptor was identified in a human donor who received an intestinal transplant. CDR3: CASSGRGDLGDSGANVLTF. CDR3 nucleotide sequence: TGCGCCAGCAGTGGGAGGGGGGATCTGGGCGACTCTGGGGCCAACGTCCTGACTTTC.